The 17 T cell receptor beta chains in this list originate from one sample, sequenced in a study of T cells in Graves' hyperthyroidism and ophthalmopathy. Researchers amplified the TCR beta CDR3 regions from RNA transcripts. The HTBI set primed first-round TCR CDR3 RT-PCR. TCRdb re-analysed the multiplex PCR reads in MiXCR, keeping a single row per CDR3 protein. The data show a few hundred thousand distinct CDR3 sequences, roughly 13% seen once. Source material: blood. The receptors were sampled from a woman between 18 and 29 years old with Graves' hyperthyroidism.

This clonotype was counted many times. The chain combines TRBV6-1 with TRBJ1-1; D perhaps matches TRBD1 (5 bases). The CDR3 runs 17 residues. The germline CDR1 and CDR2 sequences are MNHNS and SASEGT. Trimming pared 6 bases from V and 1 base from J, leaving 21 bases between. DNA for the CDR3: TGTGCCAGCAGCCGAGCCGTGGTAGGACACAAGAACACTGAAGCTTTCTTT. Translation gives CASSRAVVGHKNTEAFF.

Many counts were recorded for this clonotype. The chain links TRBV28 to TRBJ2-7, with TRBD2 matching 7 bases. After removal of 1 base from V and 6 bases from J, the junction contained 15 bases not matched to a gene. This CDR3 is 17 amino acids long. Per germline, CDR1 MDHEN and CDR2 SYDVKM. Here the CDR3 DNA reads TGTGCCAGCAGTTTATCCCGCGGGGGACTGGGGCGATCCGAGCAGTACTTC. Its protein is CASSLSRGGLGRSEQYF.

This clonotype was counted ten times or more. The gene calls are TRBV2 and TRBJ2-3, with D uncertain. The CDR3 extends over 14 amino acids. Germline CDR1 is SNHLY and CDR2 is FYNNEI. Deletions cut 3 bases from V and 2 bases from J, with 9 bases between. The CDR3 here is CASSEAAFTDTQYF. CDR3 in DNA: TGTGCCAGCAGTGAGGCGGCATTCACAGATACGCAGTATTTT.

This clonotype was seen many times. V is TRBV2 and J is TRBJ1-1; D is undetermined. The CDR3 is 13 residues long. The V end lost 7 bases, the J end lost 8 bases, and 17 bases lay between the germline ends. The germline V gene has CDR1 SNHLY and CDR2 FYNNEI. CDR3 in amino acids: CASKAGPPGEAFF. In DNA form, the CDR3 reads TGTGCCAGCAAGGCCGGACCTCCGGGAGAAGCTTTCTTT.

This clonotype was picked up many times. The chain recombines TRBV20-1 with TRBJ2-1, with D possibly TRBD1 on 6 matching bases. Trimming pared 4 bases from V and 8 bases from J, leaving 18 bases between. CDR1 is DFQATT and CDR2 is SNEGSKA in the germline V gene (reference sequence). The CDR3 covers 14 residues. The CDR3 DNA follows: TGCAGTGCTACAGGTATTTGGGACACCGATGAGCAGTTCTTC. This sequence encodes CSATGIWDTDEQFF.

The sample holds many counts of this clonotype. The chain couples TRBV28 to TRBJ2-7; D uncertain. The germline V and J ends were trimmed by 5 bases and 5 bases, with 10 bases remaining between them. CDR1 is MDHEN and CDR2 is SYDVKM in the germline V gene. The CDR3 is 12 residues long. The CDR3 loop is CASSLNRDEQYF. DNA of the CDR3: TGTGCCAGCAGTCTGAACAGAGACGAGCAGTACTTC.

This clonotype turned up a few times. The rearrangement joins TRBV9 to TRBJ1-1; possible D gene TRBD1, 5 bases. The V gene's germline CDR1 is SGDLS and CDR2 YYNGEE. V was trimmed by 0 bases and J by 6 bases, leaving 18 bases between them. The CDR3 runs to 16 residues. The chain's CDR3 is CASSVGASGGNAEAFF. The CDR3 DNA follows: TGTGCCAGCAGCGTAGGAGCATCGGGGGGAAATGCTGAAGCTTTCTTT.

Concerning this clonotype: A much larger clone differs by one base, so this may be a read error. The chain links TRBV2 to TRBJ2-7; TRBD1 matches 7 bases. The CDR3 is made up of 14 amino acids. The germline V gene encodes CDR1 SNHLY and CDR2 FYNNEI. The CDR3 loop reads CASSEEGASYERYF. Written as DNA, the CDR3 is TGTGCCAGCAGTGAAGAGGGGGCGTCCTACGAGCGGTACTTC.

There are a few counts of this clonotype. CDR3 nucleotide sequence: TGCGCCAGCAGCCCTAAGGACAGGGGTGACTATGGCTACACCTTC. Its translation is CASSPKDRGDYGYTF. The V gene is TRBV4-3, the J gene TRBJ1-2; 9 nucleotides match TRBD1. The CDR3 totals 15 residues. V shed 4 bases, J shed 3 bases, and the junction held 6 bases outside the gene matches. Germline CDR1 reads LGHNA; CDR2 reads YSLEER.

This clonotype has a count of ten or more. V and J are TRBV6-1 and TRBJ2-6; D call uncertain. This CDR3 comprises 15 residues. V gave up 2 bases and J gave up 0 bases, with 5 bases separating them. Per the germline V gene, CDR1 is MNHNS and CDR2 is SASEGT. The CDR3 is CASSEQSSGANVLTF. Written as DNA, the CDR3 is TGTGCCAGCAGTGAACAGAGCTCTGGGGCCAACGTCCTGACTTTC.

This chain connects TRBV4-1 to TRBJ1-2; 7 bases agree with TRBD1. CDR1 and CDR2 (germline): MGHRA, YSYEKL. This CDR3 contains 15 residues. The junction had 6 bases not matched to a gene; V was cut back by 1 base and J by 4 bases. Here the CDR3 DNA reads TGCGCCAGCAGCCAAGGATCGCAGGGGGTCTATGGCTACACCTTC. This sequence encodes CASSQGSQGVYGYTF.

This clonotype was observed at least ten times. The rearrangement joins TRBV24-1 to TRBJ2-3, with a possible D match to TRBD2 (7 bases). The V gene lost 1 base and the J gene lost 3 bases, with 16 bases spanning the gap. Germline V lookup: CDR1 KGHDR, CDR2 SFDVKD. The CDR3 has 17 residues. The CDR3 reads CATSDFGGGSSTDTQYF. The DNA of the CDR3 is TGTGCCACCAGTGATTTCGGCGGGGGCAGTTCGACAGATACGCAGTATTTT.

The V and J genes are TRBV9 and TRBJ2-2; TRBD2 aligns across 13 bases. The CDR3 consists of 18 residues. Per the germline V gene, CDR1 is SGDLS and CDR2 is YYNGEE. V lost 0 bases to trimming and J lost 4 bases; unmatched junction nucleotides: 6. In DNA, the CDR3 is TGTGCCAGCAGCGTAGCCCGCCGGACTAGCGGGAGCACCGGGGAGCTGTTTTTT. Translation: CASSVARRTSGSTGELFF. Full variable domain (missing parts from reference TRBV9 and TRBJ2-2): DSGVTQTPKHLITATGQRVTLRCSPRSGDLSVYWYQQSLDQGLQFLIQYYNGEERAKGNILERFSAQQFPDLHSELNLSSLELGDSALYFCASSVARRTSGSTGELFFGEGSRLTVL.

This clonotype was counted only a few times. V and J are TRBV19 and TRBJ2-1, with TRBD2 identical over 11 bases. Germline V gives CDR1 LNHDA, CDR2 SQIVND (reference sequence). This CDR3 comprises 16 residues. V lost 6 bases to trimming and J lost 3 bases; unmatched junction nucleotides: 7. CDR3 sequence reads: CASSPTSGGLYNEQFF. For the CDR3, the DNA is TGTGCCAGTAGCCCTACTAGCGGGGGACTCTACAATGAGCAGTTCTTC.

The sample holds one count of this clonotype. V is TRBV4-1 and J is TRBJ1-2; 9 bases are shared with TRBD1. J was trimmed by 1 base and V by 3 bases; bases with no gene match: 6. CDR1 is MGHRA, CDR2 YSYEKL, per germline. The CDR3 spans 16 residues. The CDR3, as DNA: TGCGCCAGCAGCCAGGTACAGGGGGCTCGTAACTATGGCTACACCTTC. It encodes CASSQVQGARNYGYTF.

This clonotype showed up many times. The chain uses TRBV20-1 and TRBJ1-1; D unresolved. With 4 bases removed from V and 0 bases from J, the gap between germline ends came to 9 bases. CDR3 size: 13 residues. Germline values: CDR1 DFQATT, CDR2 SNEGSKA (reference sequence). CDR3 nucleotides: TGCAGTGCTATAACGGGAATGAACACTGAAGCTTTCTTT. Translation: CSAITGMNTEAFF.

This clonotype was seen at least ten times. The chain couples TRBV6-1 to TRBJ1-5; no clear D gene. From germline, CDR1 is MNHNS and CDR2 SASEGT. V was pared by 6 bases and J by 4 bases, with 13 bases between. The CDR3 runs 14 residues. The CDR3 is CASRDDTGNQPQHF. The CDR3 bases are TGTGCCAGCAGGGACGACACGGGGAATCAGCCCCAGCATTTT.